This entry describes one T cell receptor beta chain. Its matching antigen is unknown. The Oncomine TCR Beta short-read assay sequenced DNA from cultured CD4+ T cells. Via MiXCR, TCRdb re-called the PCR reads, giving one row per CDR3 protein. The sample has over 12,000 distinct CDR3 sequences; about 33% are singletons. The data were obtained in a study of vaccination and CD4 T cells after COVID-19. Study-level information: Convalescent participants consisted of six males and four females, two being Hispanic. The cells were exposed to overlapping spike peptides originating from SARS-CoV-2, HCoV-NL63, HCoV-OC43 and HCoV-229E for stimulation.

This sample's treatment: roughly 11-day PBMC culture with coronavirus spike peptide pools or control peptides (ViraFEST assay). The cultures had half their medium swapped for fresh IL-2 medium on days 3 and 7. V gave up 4 bases and J gave up 0 bases, with 19 bases separating them. The CDR3 spans 19 residues. CDR1 is SGHAT, CDR2 FQNNGV, per germline. Material: CD4+ T cells from blood, cultured in vitro, obtained after SARS-CoV-2 vaccination. The clonotype comes from a human donor who had recovered from COVID-19. The V and J genes are TRBV11-2 and TRBJ2-6, with D tentatively TRBD2 (6 bases). The CDR3 reads CASSSPENDGSSGANVLTF. CDR3 DNA: TGTGCCAGCAGCTCTCCTGAGAATGACGGGAGCTCTGGGGCCAACGTCCTGACTTTC.